A single sample is the source of the 11 T cell receptor beta chains below, sequenced in a study of Ad26.COV2.S vaccination and SARS-CoV-2 variants. Treatment specified: some 20 received Ad26.COV2.S at low or high dose, single or two shots; about 5 received placebo; per-sample allocation not given. The samples date from day 63 after the first vaccine or placebo injection. Clones were read by immunoSEQ multiplex PCR, and TCRdb kept only the in-frame ones, dropping some. Of 300,000 to 400,000 clones in the sample, roughly 84% were seen once. This specimen was peripheral blood, taken in a trial of Ad26.COV2.S vaccine versus placebo. The receptors were sampled from a person aged 18-60 years who received the Ad26.COV2.S COVID-19 vaccine or a placebo.

This clone was seen only once. This sequence joins TRBV4-3 and TRBJ1-2, with a possible D match to TRBD1 (6 bases). V was trimmed by 5 bases and J by 8 bases, leaving 18 bases between them. CDR3 size: 14 residues. CDR1 is LGHNA and CDR2 is YSLEER in the germline V gene. This CDR3 is CASSSRGGAKGYTF. The CDR3 DNA is TGCGCCAGCAGCTCGCGCGGGGGGGCTAAAGGCTACACCTTC.

This chain joins TRBV28 and TRBJ2-3; 9 nucleotides line up with TRBD1. The germline V gene has CDR1 MDHEN and CDR2 SYDVKM. The CDR3 is made up of 15 amino acids. V gave up 4 bases and J gave up 1 base; unmatched junction bases: 3. CDR3 sequence reads: CASSSRDRGTDTQYF. Written as DNA, the CDR3 is TGTGCCAGCAGTTCAAGGGACAGGGGCACAGATACGCAGTATTTT.

The genes are TRBV15 and TRBJ1-2, with TRBD1 matching over 7 bases. CDR3 length: 15 residues. In germline, CDR1 is LNHNV, CDR2 YYDKDF (reference sequence). V was pared by 0 bases and J by 1 base, with 2 bases of the junction left unmatched. CDR3 sequence: CATSRETGVNYGYTF. The CDR3 nucleotides are TGTGCCACCAGCAGAGAAACAGGGGTTAACTATGGCTACACCTTC. Using reference TRBV15 and TRBJ1-2 for the parts outside the CDR3, the full variable domain is DAMVIQNPRYQVTQFGKPVTLSCSQTLNHNVMYWYQQKSSQAPKLLFHYYDKDFNNEADTPDNFQSRRPNTSFCFLDIRSPGLGDTAMYLCATSRETGVNYGYTFGSGTRLTVV.

This rearrangement joins TRBV6-2 or TRBV6-3 to TRBJ2-7; 7 bases agree with TRBD2. Germline V gene sequence: CDR1 MNHEY, CDR2 SVGEGT. With 2 bases clipped from V and 3 bases from J, the junction kept 10 bases outside the gene matches. This CDR3 is 16 amino acids long. The CDR3 region has the DNA TGTGCCAGCAGTTACCCCTGGGGACTATCTAACTACGAGCAGTACTTC. Protein: CASSYPWGLSNYEQYF.

This rearrangement joins TRBV10-1 to TRBJ2-3, with a possible D match to TRBD2 (6 bases). Germline V gene sequence: CDR1 WNHNN, CDR2 SYGVQD (reference sequence). The CDR3 contains 14 residues. V was clipped by 3 bases and J by 2 bases, with 9 bases between them. This CDR3 is CASSDAGLTDTQYF. In DNA form, the CDR3 reads TGCGCCAGCAGTGACGCGGGACTCACAGATACGCAGTATTTT.

This clone showed up just once. This chain links TRBV15 with TRBJ2-7; 8 nucleotides match TRBD2. After removal of 1 base from V and 6 bases from J, the junction contained 11 bases not matched to a gene. This CDR3 has 16 residues. Germline V gene lookup returns CDR1 LNHNV and CDR2 YYDKDF (reference sequence). CDR3 sequence: CATSRGDSGTWGEQYF. CDR3 coding DNA: TGTGCCACCAGCAGAGGGGATAGCGGGACATGGGGCGAGCAGTACTTC.

The sample holds one count of this clone. The V and J genes are TRBV18 and TRBJ1-4; 7 nucleotides match TRBD1. CDR3 length: 18 residues. The junction had 18 bases not matched to a gene; V was cut back by 3 bases and J by 8 bases. Germline assignment: CDR1 KGHSH and CDR2 LQKENI. The CDR3, as DNA: TGTGCCAGCTCACCGAACGCCGGGACAGCGGCCGGGTACGAAAAACTGTTTTTT. This gives the protein CASSPNAGTAAGYEKLFF.

The rearrangement links TRBV11-2 to TRBJ1-1; no reliable D call. V was cut by 1 base and J by 1 base, with 10 bases left in between. The CDR3 covers 15 residues. CDR1 is SGHAT, CDR2 FQNNGV, per germline. CDR3 coding DNA: TGTGCCAGCAGCTTAGGGTACGGGGAGAACACTGAAGCTTTCTTT. Its protein product is CASSLGYGENTEAFF.

A word on this clone: Other DNA sequences in the same sample also yield this CDR3. The chain is built from TRBV6-5 and TRBJ2-7, with D unclear. Trimming took 0 bases from V and 3 from J, leaving 6 bases between them. The length of the CDR3 is 13 residues. The germline gives CDR1 MNHEY, CDR2 SVGAGI. The CDR3 DNA is TGTGCCAGCAGTTACTCAAACAGCTACGAGCAGTACTTC. It is translated as CASSYSNSYEQYF.

The chain recombines TRBV4-3 with TRBJ2-2; 7 bases match TRBD1. CDR3 length: 16 residues. V gave up 3 bases and J gave up 5 bases; unmatched junction bases: 9. Per germline, CDR1 LGHNA and CDR2 YSLEER. The CDR3 reads CASSHNEGALTGELFF. The CDR3 DNA follows: TGCGCCAGCAGCCATAACGAGGGGGCGCTTACCGGGGAGCTGTTTTTT.

The rearrangement links TRBV5-1 to TRBJ2-7; the match to TRBD2 covers 10 bases. Germline values: CDR1 SGHRS, CDR2 YFSETQ. This CDR3 is built from 14 residues. The junction had 4 bases not matched to a gene; V was cut back by 1 base and J by 6 bases. DNA of the CDR3: TGCGCCAGCAGCTTGCCTAGCGGGAGTTCCGAGCAGTACTTC. As protein: CASSLPSGSSEQYF.